This is a list of T cell receptor beta chains from one sample in a study of long-term antiretroviral therapy in people with HIV. Sequencing was performed with immunoSEQ multiplex PCR; in TCRdb, only in-frame clones are kept and a portion is missing. The sample carries tens of thousands of clones, more than 70% recorded once. The sequenced sample was unsorted PBMCs, obtained just under 2.7 years after starting antiretroviral therapy. The origin of the receptors is a woman between 50 and 59 years old with HIV. The CDR3 runs from the conserved cysteine through the conserved F or W. D genes are given only for firm matches. Some rows have no size entry. The others give once, few or many, or a class for an expanded clone.

v_call	clone_size	d_call	j_call	cdr3_nt	cdr3_aa
TRBV7-9	NA	TRBD1	TRBJ1-1	TGTGCCAGCAGCTTCCAGGGGGCAGGGACTGAAGCTTTCTTT	CASSFQGAGTEAFF
TRBV5-1	once	NA	TRBJ2-3	TGCGCCAGCAGCTTGGGACAAAGCACAGATACGCAGTATTTT	CASSLGQSTDTQYF
TRBV7-9	NA	TRBD2	TRBJ2-3	TGTGCCAGCAGCTTTCTAGCGGGAGCTGATACGCAGTATTTT	CASSFLAGADTQYF
TRBV5-6	once	NA	TRBJ2-1	TGTGCCAGCAGCTTTAACATCGGGCAGCTAGTGGCCGATGAGCAGTTCTTC	CASSFNIGQLVADEQFF
TRBV2	NA	TRBD2	TRBJ2-7	TGTGCCAGCAGTGAACCGCCAGCGGGATATAACGAGCAGTACTTC	CASSEPPAGYNEQYF
TRBV5-1	NA	NA	TRBJ1-1	TGCGCCAGCAGCTTGGCCCCGGGAATAAACACTGAAGCTTTCTTT	CASSLAPGINTEAFF
TRBV6-6	few	NA	TRBJ2-7	TGTGCCAGCAGTGATACCTACGAGCAGTACTTC	CASSDTYEQYF
TRBV15	NA	NA	TRBJ1-2	TGTGCCACCAGCGGCGGGACGGGATATGGCTACACCTTC	CATSGGTGYGYTF
TRBV7-9	NA	TRBD2	TRBJ2-1	TGTGCCAGCAGCCTAGCGGGAGGTTTAAATGAGCAGTTCTTC	CASSLAGGLNEQFF
TRBV6-1	NA	NA	TRBJ2-1	TGTGCCAGCAGTGAAACAGGACTTCCCTCCTACAATGAGCAGTTCTTC	CASSETGLPSYNEQFF
TRBV7-9	NA	NA	TRBJ1-5	TGTGCCAGCAGCCAGCAGGGGTACCAGCCCCAGCATTTT	CASSQQGYQPQHF
TRBV25-1	NA	NA	TRBJ2-1	TGTGCCAGCGAGGCCTACAATGAGCAGTTCTTC	CASEAYNEQFF
TRBV7-9	NA	NA	TRBJ2-7	TGTGCCAGCAGTTGGGACCCCTGGAGCTCCTACGAGCAGTACTTC	CASSWDPWSSYEQYF
TRBV6-5	NA	TRBD1	TRBJ1-5	TGTGCCAGCAGTTTCTACAGACAGGGAGGTCAGCCCCAGCATTTT	CASSFYRQGGQPQHF
TRBV2	NA	TRBD1	TRBJ1-2	TGTGCCAGCAGAGGACAGGGCGTAGGGTATGGCTACACCTTC	CASRGQGVGYGYTF
TRBV11-2	NA	TRBD2	TRBJ2-5	TGTGCCAGCAGCTTTGGGACTAGCGGGAGCGGCGAGACCCAGTACTTC	CASSFGTSGSGETQYF
TRBV11-2	NA	TRBD2	TRBJ2-2	TGTGCCAGCAGCTTAGGAATACTAGCGGGAGAACGTGGCGGGGAGCTGTTTTTT	CASSLGILAGERGGELFF
TRBV5-1	once	NA	TRBJ2-7	TGCGCCAGCAGCACAGATAGCGGATACTCCTACGAGCAGTACTTC	CASSTDSGYSYEQYF
TRBV18	NA	NA	TRBJ2-2	TGTGCCAGCTCCGAAGGGGGAAACACCGGGGAGCTGTTTTTT	CASSEGGNTGELFF
TRBV4-3	NA	NA	TRBJ1-4	TGCGCCAGCAGCCAAGAGTGGGCAGTCATTGGGAAAGAAAAACTGTTTTTT	CASSQEWAVIGKEKLFF
TRBV28	NA	TRBD1	TRBJ1-2	TGTGCCAGCAGTTCCGACCGGGACAGCCACTATGGCTACACCTTC	CASSSDRDSHYGYTF
TRBV29-1	NA	TRBD2	TRBJ2-3	TGCAGCGCCCGCCCGGGACTAGCGGGGGTAGATACGCAGTATTTT	CSARPGLAGVDTQYF
TRBV6-6	NA	NA	TRBJ1-1	TGTGCCAGCACAACTTCGAAAGGGGCGATGAACACTGAAGCTTTCTTT	CASTTSKGAMNTEAFF
TRBV7-9	NA	NA	TRBJ1-2	TGTGCCAGCAGCTTATCATTCTATGGCTACACCTTC	CASSLSFYGYTF
TRBV29-1	NA	TRBD1	TRBJ2-5	TGCAGCGTTGCTAAAGAACCAGGGGGAGAGACCCAGTACTTC	CSVAKEPGGETQYF
TRBV5-4	NA	NA	TRBJ2-3	TGTGCCAGCAGCCTGCCGACAGGAACGGCAGATACGCAGTATTTT	CASSLPTGTADTQYF
TRBV7-9	NA	TRBD2	TRBJ2-1	TGTGCCAGCAGCTTAGGTTCTAGCGGGAGGGCCGGGGATGAGCAGTTCTTC	CASSLGSSGRAGDEQFF
TRBV9	NA	NA	TRBJ2-5	TGTGCCAGCAGCGTCACGGGGTGGGAGACCCAGTACTTC	CASSVTGWETQYF
TRBV2	once	TRBD2	TRBJ2-7	TGTGCCGGAACTAGCGGGAGCCCCCCTCAGTACTTC	CAGTSGSPPQYF